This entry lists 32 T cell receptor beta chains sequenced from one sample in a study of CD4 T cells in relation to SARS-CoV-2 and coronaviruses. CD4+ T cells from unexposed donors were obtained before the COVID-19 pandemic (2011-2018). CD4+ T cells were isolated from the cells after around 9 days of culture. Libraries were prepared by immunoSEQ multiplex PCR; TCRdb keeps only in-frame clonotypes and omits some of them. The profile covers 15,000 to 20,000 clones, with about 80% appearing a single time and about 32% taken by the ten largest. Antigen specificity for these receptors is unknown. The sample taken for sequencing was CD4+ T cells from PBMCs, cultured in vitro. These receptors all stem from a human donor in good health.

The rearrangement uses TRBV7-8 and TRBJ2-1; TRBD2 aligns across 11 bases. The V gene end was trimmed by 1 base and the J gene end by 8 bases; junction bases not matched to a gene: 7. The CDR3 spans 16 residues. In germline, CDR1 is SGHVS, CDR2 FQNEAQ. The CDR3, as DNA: TGTGCCAGCAGCTTAGTAGCACTAGCGGGAGCCTATGAGCAGTTCTTC. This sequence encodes CASSLVALAGAYEQFF.

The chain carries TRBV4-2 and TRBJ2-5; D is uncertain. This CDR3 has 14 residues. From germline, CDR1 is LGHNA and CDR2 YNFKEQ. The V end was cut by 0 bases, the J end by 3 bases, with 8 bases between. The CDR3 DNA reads TGTGCCAGCAGCCAAGAGGGCGGAGAAGAGACCCAGTACTTC. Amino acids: CASSQEGGEETQYF.

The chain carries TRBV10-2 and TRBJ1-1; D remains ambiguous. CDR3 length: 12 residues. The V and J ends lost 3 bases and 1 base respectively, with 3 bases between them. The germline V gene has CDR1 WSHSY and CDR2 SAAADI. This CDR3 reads CASSEQNTEAFF. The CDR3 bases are TGCGCCAGCAGTGAACAGAACACTGAAGCTTTCTTT.

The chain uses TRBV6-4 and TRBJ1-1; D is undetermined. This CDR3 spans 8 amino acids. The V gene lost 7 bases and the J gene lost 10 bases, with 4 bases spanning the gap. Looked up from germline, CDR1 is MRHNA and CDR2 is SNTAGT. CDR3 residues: CASIIAFF. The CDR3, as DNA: TGTGCCAGCATAATAGCTTTCTTT.

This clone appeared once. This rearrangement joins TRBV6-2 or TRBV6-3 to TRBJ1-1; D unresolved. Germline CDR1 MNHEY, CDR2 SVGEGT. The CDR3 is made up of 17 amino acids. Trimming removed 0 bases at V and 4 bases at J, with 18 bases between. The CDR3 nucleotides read TGTGCCAGCAGTTACTCGATAGCATCTACAGTTCGCACTGAAGCTTTCTTT. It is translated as CASSYSIASTVRTEAFF.

CDR3 in DNA: TGTGCCACCGCCACCTCAGGTTCTTCCTACGAGCAGTACTTC. It specifies CATATSGSSYEQYF. The genes are TRBV19 and TRBJ2-7; D uncertain. Germline-derived CDR1 and CDR2 are LNHDA and SQIVND (reference sequence). The CDR3 consists of 14 residues. V was shortened by 10 bases and J by 1 base, with 17 bases between the two germline ends.

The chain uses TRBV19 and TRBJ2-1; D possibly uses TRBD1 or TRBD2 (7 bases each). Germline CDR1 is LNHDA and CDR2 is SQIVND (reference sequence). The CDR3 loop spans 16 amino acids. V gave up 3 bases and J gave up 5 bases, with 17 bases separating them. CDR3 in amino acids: CASSISGTDTHNEQFF. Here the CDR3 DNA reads TGTGCCAGTAGTATCAGCGGGACAGACACTCACAATGAGCAGTTCTTC.

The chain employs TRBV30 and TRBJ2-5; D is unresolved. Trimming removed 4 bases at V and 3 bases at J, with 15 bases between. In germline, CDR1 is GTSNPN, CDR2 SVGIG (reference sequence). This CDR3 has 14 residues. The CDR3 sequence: CAWKRILGEETQYF. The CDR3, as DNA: TGTGCCTGGAAACGGATTCTTGGAGAAGAGACCCAGTACTTC.

This CDR3 is CASSLGTGLWNGYTF. CDR3 coding DNA: TGCGCCAGCAGCTTGGGAACAGGGCTATGGAATGGCTACACCTTC. The chain carries TRBV5-1 and TRBJ1-2, with a possible D match to TRBD1 (6 bases). This CDR3 contains 15 residues. CDR1 SGHRS and CDR2 YFSETQ come from the germline V gene. Deletions cut 0 bases from V and 6 bases from J, with 15 bases between.

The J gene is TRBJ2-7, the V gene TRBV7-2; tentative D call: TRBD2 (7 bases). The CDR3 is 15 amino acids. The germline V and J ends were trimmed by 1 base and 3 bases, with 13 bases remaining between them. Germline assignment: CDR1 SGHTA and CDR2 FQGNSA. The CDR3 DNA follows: TGTGCCAGCAGCTTAGGGGGGCTAGCGGTCTACGAGCAGTACTTC. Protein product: CASSLGGLAVYEQYF.

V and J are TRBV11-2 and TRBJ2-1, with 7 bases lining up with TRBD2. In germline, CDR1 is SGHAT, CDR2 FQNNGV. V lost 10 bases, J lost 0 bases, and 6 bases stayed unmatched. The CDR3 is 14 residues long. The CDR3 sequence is CATGGGSSYNEQFF. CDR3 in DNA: TGTGCCACCGGTGGCGGGAGCTCCTACAATGAGCAGTTCTTC.

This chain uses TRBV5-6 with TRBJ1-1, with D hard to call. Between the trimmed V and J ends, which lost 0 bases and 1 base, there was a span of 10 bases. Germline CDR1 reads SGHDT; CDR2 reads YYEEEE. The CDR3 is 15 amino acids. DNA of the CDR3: TGTGCCAGCAGCTTGGAAGGGATTGAGAACACTGAAGCTTTCTTT. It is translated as CASSLEGIENTEAFF.

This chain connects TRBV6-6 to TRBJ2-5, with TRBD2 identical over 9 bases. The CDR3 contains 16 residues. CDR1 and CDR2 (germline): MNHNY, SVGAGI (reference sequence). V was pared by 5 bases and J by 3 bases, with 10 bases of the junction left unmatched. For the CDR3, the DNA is TGTGCCAGCAGTAGGAGATTAGCGGGAGAGAAAGAGACCCAGTACTTC. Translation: CASSRRLAGEKETQYF.

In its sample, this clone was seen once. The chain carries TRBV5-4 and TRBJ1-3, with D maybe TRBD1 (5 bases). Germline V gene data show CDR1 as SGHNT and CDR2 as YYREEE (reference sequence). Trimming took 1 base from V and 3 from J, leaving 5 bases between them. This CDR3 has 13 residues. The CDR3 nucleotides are TGTGCCAGCAGCTTGCAGGGTGGAAACACCATATATTTT. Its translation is CASSLQGGNTIYF.

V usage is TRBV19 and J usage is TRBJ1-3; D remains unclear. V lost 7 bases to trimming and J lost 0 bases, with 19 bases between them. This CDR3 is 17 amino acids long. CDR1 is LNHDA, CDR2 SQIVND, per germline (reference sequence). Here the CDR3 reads CASTLSRDTFSGNTIYF. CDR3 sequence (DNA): TGTGCCAGTACCCTATCACGAGATACATTCTCTGGAAACACCATATATTTT.

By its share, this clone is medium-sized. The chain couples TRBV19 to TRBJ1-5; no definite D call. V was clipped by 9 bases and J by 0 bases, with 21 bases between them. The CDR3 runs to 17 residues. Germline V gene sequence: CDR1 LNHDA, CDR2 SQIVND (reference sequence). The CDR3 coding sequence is TGTGCCAGCAGTCCTGATGGCAGCAAATATAGCAATCAGCCCCAGCATTTT. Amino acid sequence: CASSPDGSKYSNQPQHF.

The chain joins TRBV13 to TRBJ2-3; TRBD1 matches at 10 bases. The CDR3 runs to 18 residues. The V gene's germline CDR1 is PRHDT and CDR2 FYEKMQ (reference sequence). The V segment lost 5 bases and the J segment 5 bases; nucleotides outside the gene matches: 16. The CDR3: CASSPPYFSGQGRDTQYF. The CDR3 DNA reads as TGTGCCAGCAGCCCTCCGTATTTTTCGGGACAGGGGAGAGATACGCAGTATTTT.

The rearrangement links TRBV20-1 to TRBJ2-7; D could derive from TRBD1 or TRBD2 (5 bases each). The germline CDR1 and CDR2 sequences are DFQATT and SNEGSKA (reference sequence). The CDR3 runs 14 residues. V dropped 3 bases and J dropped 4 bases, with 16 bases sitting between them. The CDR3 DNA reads TGCAGTGCTAGTTTAGGGGAGTGGAGGTACGAGCAGTACTTC. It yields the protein CSASLGEWRYEQYF.

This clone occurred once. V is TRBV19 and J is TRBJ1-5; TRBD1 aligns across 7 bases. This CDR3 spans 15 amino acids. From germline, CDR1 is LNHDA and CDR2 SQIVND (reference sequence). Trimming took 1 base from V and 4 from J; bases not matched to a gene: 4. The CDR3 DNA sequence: TGTGCCAGTAGTATAGTGGGGACAGCTAATCAGCCCCAGCATTTT. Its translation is CASSIVGTANQPQHF.

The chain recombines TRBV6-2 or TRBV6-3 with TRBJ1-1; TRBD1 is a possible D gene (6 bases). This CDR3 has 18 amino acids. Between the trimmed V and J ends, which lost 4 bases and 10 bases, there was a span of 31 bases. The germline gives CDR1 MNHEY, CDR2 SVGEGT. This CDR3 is CASSSQRQETSWGLGAFF. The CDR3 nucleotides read TGTGCCAGCAGTTCTCAGAGACAGGAAACCTCTTGGGGGCTTGGAGCTTTCTTT.

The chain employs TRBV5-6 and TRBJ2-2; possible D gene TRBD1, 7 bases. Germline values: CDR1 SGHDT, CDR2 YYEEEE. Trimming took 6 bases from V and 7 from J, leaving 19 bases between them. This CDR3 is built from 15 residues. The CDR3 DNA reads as TGTGCCAGCACCAGGGGGGAGGTCCGTGGCGGGGAGCTGTTTTTT. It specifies CASTRGEVRGGELFF.

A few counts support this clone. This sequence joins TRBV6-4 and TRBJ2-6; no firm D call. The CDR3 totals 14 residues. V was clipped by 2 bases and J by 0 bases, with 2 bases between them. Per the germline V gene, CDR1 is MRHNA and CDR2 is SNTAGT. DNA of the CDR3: TGTGCCAGCAGTGACATCTCTGGGGCCAACGTCCTGACTTTC. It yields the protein CASSDISGANVLTF.

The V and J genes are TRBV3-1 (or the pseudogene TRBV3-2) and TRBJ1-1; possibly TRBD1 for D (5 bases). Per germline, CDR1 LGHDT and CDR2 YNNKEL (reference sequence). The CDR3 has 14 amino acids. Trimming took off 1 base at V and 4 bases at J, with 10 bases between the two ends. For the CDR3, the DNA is TGTGCCAGCAGCCAAGCCAGGGAAGGCACTGAAGCTTTCTTT. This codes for CASSQAREGTEAFF.

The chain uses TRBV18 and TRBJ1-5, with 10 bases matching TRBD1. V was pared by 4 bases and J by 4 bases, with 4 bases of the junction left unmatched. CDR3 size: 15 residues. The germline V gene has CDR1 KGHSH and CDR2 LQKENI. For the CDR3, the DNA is TGTGCCAGCTCACTCGGGACAGGGGCAAATCAGCCCCAGCATTTT. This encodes CASSLGTGANQPQHF. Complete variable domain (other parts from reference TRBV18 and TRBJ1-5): NAGVMQNPRHLVRRRGQEARLRCSPMKGHSHVYWYRQLPEEGLKFMVYLQKENIIDESGMPKERFSAEFPKEGPSILRIQQVVRGDSAAYFCASSLGTGANQPQHFGDGTRLSIL.

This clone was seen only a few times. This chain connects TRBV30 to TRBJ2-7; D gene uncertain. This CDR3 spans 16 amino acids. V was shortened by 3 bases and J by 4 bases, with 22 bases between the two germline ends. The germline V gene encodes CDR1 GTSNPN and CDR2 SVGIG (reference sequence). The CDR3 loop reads CAWSGRLAYGFYEQYF. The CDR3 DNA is TGTGCCTGGAGCGGCCGGTTGGCATACGGGTTTTACGAGCAGTACTTC.

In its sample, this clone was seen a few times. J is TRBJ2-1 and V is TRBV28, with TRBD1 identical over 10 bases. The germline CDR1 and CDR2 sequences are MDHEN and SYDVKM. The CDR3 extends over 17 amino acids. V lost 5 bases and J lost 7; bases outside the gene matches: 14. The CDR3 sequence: CASSPSGQGQYGNEQFF. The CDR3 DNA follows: TGTGCCAGCAGTCCATCGGGACAGGGGCAGTATGGTAATGAGCAGTTCTTC.

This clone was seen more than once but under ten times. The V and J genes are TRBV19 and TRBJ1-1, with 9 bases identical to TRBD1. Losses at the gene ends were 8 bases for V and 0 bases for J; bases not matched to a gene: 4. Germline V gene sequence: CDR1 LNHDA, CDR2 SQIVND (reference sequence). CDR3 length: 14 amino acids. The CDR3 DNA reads TGTGCCAGTGCGGACAGGGGAATGAACACTGAAGCTTTCTTT. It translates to CASADRGMNTEAFF.

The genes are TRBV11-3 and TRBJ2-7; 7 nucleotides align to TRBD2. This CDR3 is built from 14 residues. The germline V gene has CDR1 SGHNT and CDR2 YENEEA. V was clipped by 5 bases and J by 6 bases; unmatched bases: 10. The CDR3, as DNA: TGTGCCAGCAGCCTCACAGCCTTAGCGGGCGAGCAGTACTTC. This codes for CASSLTALAGEQYF.

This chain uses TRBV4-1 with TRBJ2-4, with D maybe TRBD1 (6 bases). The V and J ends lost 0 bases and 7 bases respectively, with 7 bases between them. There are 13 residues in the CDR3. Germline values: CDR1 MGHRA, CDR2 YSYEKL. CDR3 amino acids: CASSQDRGNIQYF. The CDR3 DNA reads TGCGCCAGCAGCCAAGACAGGGGCAACATTCAGTACTTC.

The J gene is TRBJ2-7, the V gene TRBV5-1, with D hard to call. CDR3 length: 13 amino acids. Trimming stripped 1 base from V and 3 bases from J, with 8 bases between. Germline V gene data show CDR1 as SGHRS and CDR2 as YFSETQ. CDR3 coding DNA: TGCGCCAGCAGCTTGAACGTCGACTACGAGCAGTACTTC. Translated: CASSLNVDYEQYF.

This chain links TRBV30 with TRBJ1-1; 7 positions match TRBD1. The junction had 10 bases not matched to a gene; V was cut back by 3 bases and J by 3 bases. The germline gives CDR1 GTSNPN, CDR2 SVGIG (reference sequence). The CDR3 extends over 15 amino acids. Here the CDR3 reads CAWRKRGRSDTEAFF. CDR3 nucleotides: TGTGCCTGGAGGAAGAGGGGGCGTTCGGACACTGAAGCTTTCTTT.

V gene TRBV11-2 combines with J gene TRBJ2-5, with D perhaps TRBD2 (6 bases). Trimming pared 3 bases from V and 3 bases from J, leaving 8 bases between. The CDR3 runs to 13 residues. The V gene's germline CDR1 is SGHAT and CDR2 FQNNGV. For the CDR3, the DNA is TGTGCCAGCAGCTTTCCGGGGGAAGAGACCCAGTACTTC. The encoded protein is CASSFPGEETQYF.